Following are 32 T cell receptor beta chains from one sample sequenced in a study of T-cell memory formation after mild COVID-19. TCRdb called the 5' RACE reads again in MiXCR, with one record for every CDR3 protein. Among approximately 300,000 distinct CDR3 sequences listed, 19% were seen once. The specimen sequenced was PBMCs or a T cell subset sorted from them (not recorded which). The receptors were gathered from a man between 18 and 35 years old who had mild COVID-19 (a few samples of this study predate the infection). Cell type and time point are not known.

This chain joins TRBV24-1 and TRBJ2-3; D perhaps matches TRBD2 (5 bases). This CDR3 has 13 residues. Germline CDR1 KGHDR, CDR2 SFDVKD. Trimming cost V 4 bases and J 4 bases, with 8 bases left between them. CDR3 protein: CATSEGGPDTQYF. CDR3 DNA sequence: TGTGCCACCAGTGAAGGCGGGCCAGATACGCAGTATTTT.

This chain links TRBV7-6 with TRBJ1-6; no firm D call. V lost 3 bases to trimming and J lost 6 bases, with 6 bases between them. The CDR3 totals 13 residues. Germline V gives CDR1 SGHVS, CDR2 FNYEAQ. The CDR3, as DNA: TGTGCCAGCAGCTTGGAGATTAATTCACCCCTCCACTTT. As protein: CASSLEINSPLHF.

This clonotype was detected a few times. The V gene is TRBV9, the J gene TRBJ2-5; no definite D call. The V gene lost 0 bases and the J gene lost 6 bases, with 9 bases spanning the gap. Germline V gene sequence: CDR1 SGDLS, CDR2 YYNGEE. The CDR3 is made up of 13 amino acids. The CDR3 bases are TGTGCCAGCAGCGTAGACGGTCAAAAGACCCAGTACTTC. Translated: CASSVDGQKTQYF.

The J gene is TRBJ2-3, the V gene TRBV29-1; no clear D gene. The germline CDR1 and CDR2 sequences are SQVTM and ANQGSEA. The CDR3 consists of 14 residues. V was shortened by 4 bases and J by 0 bases, with 11 bases between the two germline ends. CDR3 region: CSVGVPASTDTQYF. For the CDR3, the DNA is TGCAGCGTTGGGGTCCCTGCTAGCACAGATACGCAGTATTTT.

This clonotype was detected a few times. The chain combines TRBV12-3 or TRBV12-4 with TRBJ1-3; D perhaps matches TRBD1 (5 bases). The CDR3 spans 16 residues. V was shortened by 5 bases and J by 0 bases, with 14 bases between the two germline ends. CDR3 DNA sequence: TGTGCCAGCAGTCTCCCCGGGGGGGTCTCTGGAAACACCATATATTTT. This translates into CASSLPGGVSGNTIYF.

In its sample, this clonotype was seen a few times. CDR3: CASSAARLAGGYNEQFF. CDR3 coding DNA: TGTGCCAGCAGCGCAGCCCGTCTGGCGGGGGGTTACAATGAGCAGTTCTTC. This sequence joins TRBV7-6 and TRBJ2-1, with 8 bases matching TRBD2. Germline V lookup: CDR1 SGHVS, CDR2 FNYEAQ. This CDR3 has 17 amino acids. V trimming: 5 bases; J trimming: 4 bases; junction bases outside the gene matches: 13.

This clonotype appeared a few times. The chain is built from TRBV4-3 and TRBJ1-6; TRBD1 aligns across 7 bases. The germline V gene encodes CDR1 LGHNA and CDR2 YSLEER. The CDR3 is 16 amino acids. V trimming: 2 bases; J trimming: 4 bases; junction bases outside the gene matches: 5. The CDR3 spells CASSQRGTVYNSPLHF. The CDR3 DNA reads TGCGCCAGCAGCCAACGAGGGACAGTTTATAATTCACCCCTCCACTTT.

This clonotype was observed a few times. V and J are TRBV7-2 and TRBJ1-1, with D possibly being TRBD1 (6 bases). Germline assignment: CDR1 SGHTA and CDR2 FQGNSA. V shed 5 bases and J shed 11 bases, with 18 bases lying between them. The CDR3 has 13 residues. The CDR3 region is CASSPLPGAVAFF. The DNA of the CDR3 is TGTGCCAGCAGCCCCCTTCCAGGGGCAGTGGCTTTCTTT.

The V call is TRBV12-3 or TRBV12-4, the J call TRBJ2-7; D gene uncertain. The CDR3 has 14 amino acids. Trimming cost V 3 bases and J 0 bases, with 9 bases left between them. CDR3 sequence reads: CASSLESFSYEQYF. CDR3 DNA sequence: TGTGCCAGCAGTTTGGAGAGTTTCTCCTACGAGCAGTACTTC.

The CDR3 protein is CASSHLTTPYEQYF. The CDR3 region has the DNA TGTGCCAGCAGCCATTTGACAACCCCCTACGAGCAGTACTTC. V and J are TRBV7-3 and TRBJ2-7; no reliable D call. The germline V and J ends were trimmed by 5 bases and 2 bases, with 13 bases remaining between them. The germline CDR1 and CDR2 sequences are SGHTA and FQGTGA. The CDR3 has 14 residues.

This clonotype has a handful of counts. The chain couples TRBV29-1 to TRBJ2-6; TRBD2 is a possible D gene (6 bases). Trimming left V 2 bases short and J 12 bases short, with 8 bases between. Germline CDR1 is SQVTM and CDR2 is ANQGSEA. There are 11 residues in the CDR3. The chain's CDR3 is CSVESGSVLTF. CDR3 bases: TGCAGCGTTGAATCCGGGAGCGTCCTGACTTTC.

V gene TRBV4-3 combines with J gene TRBJ2-1; D unresolved. V was clipped by 1 base and J by 3 bases, with 4 bases between them. Germline assignment: CDR1 LGHNA and CDR2 YSLEER. This CDR3 contains 13 residues. The DNA of the CDR3 is TGCGCCAGCAGCCAAGGGGGCTACAATGAGCAGTTCTTC. Its translation is CASSQGGYNEQFF.

The V call is TRBV5-1, the J call TRBJ2-3; 12 nucleotides agree with TRBD2. The germline V gene encodes CDR1 SGHRS and CDR2 YFSETQ. With V trimmed by 4 bases and J by 2 bases, 5 bases remained unmatched. The CDR3 is 16 amino acids. The CDR3 loop is CASSATSGGITDTQYF. Written as DNA, the CDR3 is TGCGCCAGCAGCGCCACTAGCGGGGGGATCACAGATACGCAGTATTTT.

J is TRBJ1-2 and V is TRBV12-3 or TRBV12-4, with D uncertain. The CDR3 covers 14 residues. Trimming left V 4 bases short and J 2 bases short, with 11 bases between. CDR3 region: CASSYSRINYGYTF. CDR3 sequence (DNA): TGTGCCAGCAGTTATTCCAGGATCAACTATGGCTACACCTTC.

This chain connects TRBV7-9 to TRBJ2-7; D is uncertain. The CDR3 runs 11 residues. Trimming cost V 5 bases and J 6 bases, with 8 bases left between them. Germline loops: CDR1 SEHNR, CDR2 FQNEAQ (reference sequence). DNA of the CDR3: TGTGCCAGCAGCCCCCAGTCCGAGCAGTACTTC. Protein product: CASSPQSEQYF.

This chain uses TRBV6-5 with TRBJ2-7; D unresolved. V was trimmed by 0 bases and J by 12 bases, leaving 15 bases between them. Per germline, CDR1 MNHEY and CDR2 SVGAGI. The CDR3 sequence is 13 residues long. For the CDR3, the DNA is TGTGCCAGCAGTTACTCGAACCTTTCGCCCGGGTACTTC. Translation: CASSYSNLSPGYF.

This clonotype was seen only a few times. The chain couples TRBV9 to TRBJ2-2, with D maybe TRBD2 (5 bases). Trimming cost V 3 bases and J 5 bases, with 14 bases left between them. CDR3 length: 15 residues. Germline CDR1 and CDR2: SGDLS and YYNGEE. The CDR3 DNA reads TGTGCCAGCAGCGAGTTGGGAGTGCTTACCGGGGAGCTGTTTTTT. It yields the protein CASSELGVLTGELFF. Full variable domain (outside the CDR3, taken from reference TRBV9 and TRBJ2-2): DSGVTQTPKHLITATGQRVTLRCSPRSGDLSVYWYQQSLDQGLQFLIQYYNGEERAKGNILERFSAQQFPDLHSELNLSSLELGDSALYFCASSELGVLTGELFFGEGSRLTVL.

This clonotype was seen more than once but under ten times. V is TRBV29-1 and J is TRBJ2-7, with 9 bases that match TRBD1. This CDR3 is built from 13 residues. The V segment lost 6 bases and the J segment 2 bases; nucleotides outside the gene matches: 5. Germline CDR1 SQVTM, CDR2 ANQGSEA. The CDR3 DNA reads as TGCAGCGTGGAACAGGGGGCCCCCTACGAGCAGTACTTC. Translating it yields CSVEQGAPYEQYF.

This clonotype was seen only a few times. The chain is built from TRBV4-1 and TRBJ1-5; D remains unclear. This CDR3 contains 15 residues. CDR1 is MGHRA and CDR2 is YSYEKL in the germline V gene. V was trimmed by 3 bases and J by 1 base, leaving 10 bases between them. CDR3 sequence reads: CASSHRSVSNQPQHF. The CDR3 DNA reads TGCGCCAGCAGCCACCGCTCGGTGAGCAATCAGCCCCAGCATTTT.

This clonotype was detected only a few times. The V and J genes are TRBV3-1 and TRBJ1-2; 8 bases line up with TRBD1. The CDR3 spans 15 residues. Germline V lookup: CDR1 LGHDT, CDR2 YNNKEL (reference sequence). Trimming took 1 base from V and 4 from J; bases not matched to a gene: 5. This chain's CDR3 is CASSQAWDRSYGYTF. In DNA form, the CDR3 reads TGTGCCAGCAGCCAAGCCTGGGACAGGAGCTATGGCTACACCTTC.

The rearrangement uses TRBV20-1 and TRBJ2-7; 7 nucleotides agree with TRBD1. Germline CDR1 and CDR2: DFQATT and SNEGSKA (reference sequence). V shed 3 bases and J 0 bases; nucleotides not matched to a gene: 11. The CDR3 loop spans 16 amino acids. The CDR3 DNA is TGCAGTGCTAGGAGGGGGACAGAACCAAGCTCCTACGAGCAGTACTTC. It codes for CSARRGTEPSSYEQYF.

The J gene is TRBJ2-1, the V gene TRBV3-1; a weak D match, TRBD2 (5 bases). CDR1 and CDR2 from the germline V gene are LGHDT and YNNKEL (reference sequence). The CDR3 covers 13 residues. V lost 1 base and J 9 bases, leaving 10 bases between the germline ends. CDR3 DNA sequence: TGTGCCAGCAGCCAAGGATCACGGGGTGAGCAGTTCTTC. It yields the protein CASSQGSRGEQFF.

In DNA form, the CDR3 reads TGTGCCAACGGACAGGGTAGAACTGACAATGAGCAGTTCTTC. Its protein is CANGQGRTDNEQFF. The chain recombines TRBV2 with TRBJ2-1; the match to TRBD1 covers 8 bases. This CDR3 has 14 amino acids. CDR1 and CDR2 (germline): SNHLY, FYNNEI. V lost 10 bases to trimming and J lost 5 bases; unmatched junction nucleotides: 10. The complete variable domain, with remaining parts taken from reference TRBV2 and TRBJ2-1, reads EPEVTQTPSHQVTQMGQEVILRCVPISNHLYFYWYRQILGQKVEFLVSFYNNEISEKSEIFDDQFSVERPDGSNFTLKIRSTKLEDSAMYFCANGQGRTDNEQFFGPGTRLTVL.

The chain employs TRBV7-9 and TRBJ2-2; unclear D gene. Trimming pared 5 bases from V and 4 bases from J, leaving 11 bases between. The V gene's germline CDR1 is SEHNR and CDR2 FQNEAQ (reference sequence). The CDR3 totals 14 residues. The CDR3 spells CASSPSRVTGELFF. CDR3 bases: TGTGCCAGCAGCCCCTCTCGGGTCACCGGGGAGCTGTTTTTT.

CDR3 in amino acids: CSVGGVIQYEQYF. The CDR3 DNA follows: TGCAGCGTTGGGGGCGTTATACAATACGAGCAGTACTTC. This sequence joins TRBV29-1 and TRBJ2-7, with D possibly TRBD1 on 5 matching bases. Germline V CDR1 and CDR2: SQVTM, ANQGSEA. The CDR3 runs 13 residues. V was shortened by 4 bases and J by 4 bases, with 14 bases between the two germline ends.

This clonotype turned up a few times. The rearrangement links TRBV10-3 to TRBJ1-3; D remains ambiguous. Per germline, CDR1 ENHRY and CDR2 SYGVKD. The CDR3 covers 14 residues. Trimming left V 0 bases short and J 6 bases short, with 9 bases between. The CDR3 here is CAISESGFSNTIYF. As DNA, the CDR3 is TGTGCCATCAGTGAGTCCGGGTTCTCAAACACCATATATTTT.

In this sample, this clonotype turned up a few times. This sequence joins TRBV20-1 and TRBJ2-2; D is perhaps TRBD1 or TRBD2 (7 bases each). Germline V gene data show CDR1 as DFQATT and CDR2 as SNEGSKA (reference sequence). Trimming removed 4 bases from V and 4 bases from J, with 16 bases in between. The length of the CDR3 is 15 residues. The CDR3 here is CSATKGGGGTGELFF. CDR3 in DNA: TGCAGTGCTACCAAAGGGGGCGGGGGCACCGGGGAGCTGTTTTTT.

The sample holds one count of this clonotype. The gene calls are TRBV6-2 or TRBV6-3 and TRBJ1-5; D ambiguous. Germline CDR1 reads MNHEY; CDR2 reads SVGEGT. V lost 7 bases and J lost 4, with 11 bases in between. The CDR3 loop spans 13 amino acids. This CDR3 is CASTQASNQPQHF. For the CDR3, the DNA is TGTGCCAGCACCCAGGCTTCTAATCAGCCCCAGCATTTT.

The chain combines TRBV20-1 with TRBJ2-1; maybe TRBD2 (7 bases). Germline V gene lookup returns CDR1 DFQATT and CDR2 SNEGSKA (reference sequence). V lost 4 bases and J 6 bases, leaving 10 bases between the germline ends. The CDR3 length is 12 residues. CDR3 DNA: TGCAGTGCTACTAGGGGGGGCAATGAGCAGTTCTTC. It yields the protein CSATRGGNEQFF.

This clonotype turned up a few times. The chain recombines TRBV7-2 with TRBJ1-2; the D gene is possibly TRBD1 (5 bases). Germline V gene data show CDR1 as SGHTA and CDR2 as FQGNSA. CDR3 length equals 14 residues. V gave up 5 bases and J gave up 8 bases, with 18 bases separating them. CDR3 nucleotides: TGTGCCAGCAGCACGGGACTTCCGGGGAGAGGCTACACCTTC. Protein product: CASSTGLPGRGYTF. Combining the CDR3 with reference TRBV7-2 and TRBJ1-2 gives the whole variable domain GAGVSQSPSNKVTEKGKDVELRCDPISGHTALYWYRQSLGQGLEFLIYFQGNSAPDKSGLPSDRFSAERTGGSVSTLTIQRTQQEDSAVYLCASSTGLPGRGYTFGSGTRLTVV.

This clonotype is a singleton in its sample. CDR3 coding DNA: TGTGCCAGCAGCTCCCGGACAGGGGAGGAGACCCAGTACTTC. Residues: CASSSRTGEETQYF. The V and J genes are TRBV11-2 and TRBJ2-5, with 9 bases aligning to TRBD1. Germline trimming cut 4 bases from V and 5 bases from J; bases unmatched to any gene: 5. The germline CDR1 and CDR2 sequences are SGHAT and FQNNGV. CDR3 size: 14 residues.

This clonotype was picked up a small number of times. The rearrangement joins TRBV18 to TRBJ1-3, with D perhaps TRBD1 (5 bases). CDR1 KGHSH and CDR2 LQKENI come from the germline V gene. The CDR3 has 16 amino acids. The germline V and J ends were trimmed by 3 bases and 0 bases, with 12 bases remaining between them. In DNA, the CDR3 is TGTGCCAGCTCACCCTCCGGGACCGTCTCTGGAAACACCATATATTTT. Translated, it gives CASSPSGTVSGNTIYF.